One and the same sample provided the 22 T cell receptor beta chains below, sequenced in a study of control samples from healthy donors and cancer patients (dated by TCRdb to about 2020). To prepare the library, the immunoSEQ multiplex PCR assay was applied. TCRdb provides this immuneACCESS table in a form limited to in-frame rearrangements. Some clones are lacking; in checked studies, under half of them reflect an unresolved V gene, and why the rest are absent is not known. For this sample the table gives 350,000 to 450,000 clones, of which more than 80% were detected only once. 5% to 7% of the sample goes to the ten largest clones. Material: PBMCs. The source is a middle-aged man with head and neck cancer.

The CDR3 is CASGGSNQPQHF. CDR3 sequence (DNA): TGTGCCAGTGGGGGCAGCAATCAGCCCCAGCATTTT. The rearrangement joins TRBV19 to TRBJ1-5; D is possibly TRBD1 (6 bases). CDR1 and CDR2 (germline): LNHDA, SQIVND (reference sequence). This CDR3 has 12 residues. V was shortened by 8 bases and J by 1 base, with 6 bases between the two germline ends.

The chain is built from TRBV30 and TRBJ2-6; TRBD2 is a possible D gene (6 bases). This CDR3 spans 14 amino acids. The V and J ends lost 2 bases and 2 bases respectively, with 7 bases between them. Germline V gene data show CDR1 as GTSNPN and CDR2 as SVGIG (reference sequence). The CDR3 DNA is TGTGCCTGGAGTCCGGGGGCTGGGGCCAACGTCCTGACTTTC. This sequence encodes CAWSPGAGANVLTF.

This clone has a count of ten or more. This chain joins TRBV4-2 and TRBJ1-6; D ambiguous. The ends were cut back, 2 bases at V and 10 bases at J, with 9 bases in the middle. This CDR3 region has 13 residues. CDR1 is LGHNA, CDR2 YNFKEQ, per germline. The DNA of the CDR3 is TGTGCCAGCAGCCAAACCGGGCGATCACCCCTCCACTTT. It yields the protein CASSQTGRSPLHF.

This clone has a handful of counts. The chain has TRBV15 and TRBJ1-6; the D is unclear. Germline V gives CDR1 LNHNV, CDR2 YYDKDF (reference sequence). This CDR3 comprises 15 residues. V lost 5 bases and J 4 bases, leaving 12 bases between the germline ends. CDR3 residues: CATSDRDPYNSPLHF. The DNA of the CDR3 is TGTGCCACCAGCGACCGGGATCCATATAATTCACCCCTCCACTTT.

This chain uses TRBV6-5 with TRBJ1-5, with 9 bases matching TRBD1. Trimming took 6 bases from V and 4 from J; bases not matched to a gene: 7. Germline CDR1 MNHEY, CDR2 SVGAGI. The CDR3 runs 15 residues. The CDR3 sequence: CASRVDRGPNQPQHF. CDR3 coding DNA: TGTGCCAGCAGAGTGGACAGGGGTCCTAATCAGCCCCAGCATTTT.

The chain recombines TRBV2 with TRBJ2-7; 9 positions match TRBD1. CDR3 length: 15 amino acids. Germline lookup yields CDR1 SNHLY and CDR2 FYNNEI. J lost 7 bases, V lost 1 base, and 8 bases had no gene match. The CDR3 spells CASSEGGQGNHEQYF. The CDR3 DNA reads TGTGCCAGCAGTGAAGGCGGACAGGGGAATCATGAGCAGTACTTC.

This rearrangement joins TRBV4-2 to TRBJ1-1, with D unclear. Germline assignment: CDR1 LGHNA and CDR2 YNFKEQ. The CDR3 contains 16 residues. V lost 3 bases, J lost 0 bases, and 14 bases lay in between. DNA of the CDR3: TGTGCCAGCAGCCATCCGGAAAGTGGGATGAACACTGAAGCTTTCTTT. Protein: CASSHPESGMNTEAFF.

The chain links TRBV7-9 to TRBJ1-1; the match to TRBD1 covers 7 bases. V shed 10 bases and J 1 base; nucleotides not matched to a gene: 9. This CDR3 spans 14 amino acids. CDR1 and CDR2 (germline): SEHNR, FQNEAQ (reference sequence). The CDR3 spells CATPTGSGNTEAFF. CDR3 bases: TGTGCCACCCCGACAGGGTCGGGGAACACTGAAGCTTTCTTT.

The chain links TRBV27 to TRBJ2-1, with 11 nucleotides matching TRBD1. The V and J ends lost 5 bases and 6 bases, in that order; junction bases with no gene match: 6. The germline V gene encodes CDR1 MNHEY and CDR2 SMNVEV (reference sequence). The CDR3 consists of 15 residues. The CDR3: CASSNLGQGANEQFF. In DNA form, the CDR3 reads TGTGCCAGCAGTAACTTAGGACAGGGGGCCAATGAGCAGTTCTTC.

The chain employs TRBV11-3 and TRBJ2-2; D might be TRBD1 (6 bases). The germline CDR1 and CDR2 sequences are SGHNT and YENEEA. V was pared by 5 bases and J by 4 bases, with 17 bases between. There are 16 residues in the CDR3. CDR3 nucleotide sequence: TGTGCCAGCAGCCCCCGGGACACCCGGGGCACCGGGGAGCTGTTTTTT. It is translated as CASSPRDTRGTGELFF.

V is TRBV29-1 and J is TRBJ2-6; no firm D call. V lost 4 bases to trimming and J lost 4 bases, with 5 bases between them. This CDR3 spans 12 amino acids. Per germline, CDR1 SQVTM and CDR2 ANQGSEA. CDR3 residues: CSVVSGANVLTF. The CDR3 DNA reads TGCAGCGTTGTTTCCGGGGCCAACGTCCTGACTTTC.

This rearrangement joins TRBV13 to TRBJ2-2, with D unresolved. The CDR3 length is 15 residues. V lost 6 bases to trimming and J lost 5 bases, with 16 bases between them. In germline, CDR1 is PRHDT, CDR2 FYEKMQ (reference sequence). CDR3 sequence reads: CASRPLRLVTGELFF. For the CDR3, the DNA is TGTGCCAGCAGGCCCCTTAGATTGGTTACCGGGGAGCTGTTTTTT.

CDR3 bases: TGTGCCAGCAGTTCCGCCGAGAGGTGGGGCACTGAAGCTTTCTTT. It encodes CASSSAERWGTEAFF. V gene TRBV28 combines with J gene TRBJ1-1, with D uncertain. The CDR3 has 15 residues. V was shortened by 4 bases and J by 4 bases, with 16 bases between the two germline ends. The V gene's germline CDR1 is MDHEN and CDR2 SYDVKM.

The chain employs TRBV11-2 and TRBJ2-7; D remains unclear. Between the trimmed V and J ends, which lost 5 bases and 2 bases, there was a span of 13 bases. CDR1 SGHAT and CDR2 FQNNGV come from the germline V gene. CDR3 length equals 14 residues. CDR3 loop: CASSPLGRAYEQYF. CDR3 coding DNA: TGTGCCAGCAGCCCCTTAGGCAGAGCCTACGAGCAGTACTTC. Combining the CDR3 with reference TRBV11-2 and TRBJ2-7 gives the whole variable domain EAGVAQSPRYKIIEKRQSVAFWCNPISGHATLYWYQQILGQGPKLLIQFQNNGVVDDSQLPKDRFSAERLKGVDSTLKIQPAKLEDSAVYLCASSPLGRAYEQYFGPGTRLTVT.

The rearrangement uses TRBV6-5 and TRBJ2-1, with 7 bases matching TRBD2. The germline gives CDR1 MNHEY, CDR2 SVGAGI. The CDR3 length is 15 residues. V was clipped by 8 bases and J by 7 bases; unmatched bases: 14. CDR3 sequence (DNA): TGTGCCAGCTCTCTGTTTGGGGGGAGGGGAAATGAGCAGTTCTTC. Translating it yields CASSLFGGRGNEQFF.

The V gene is TRBV28, the J gene TRBJ2-2, with TRBD2 matching over 7 bases. This CDR3 has 15 residues. J was trimmed by 4 bases and V by 2 bases; bases with no gene match: 4. The germline V gene encodes CDR1 MDHEN and CDR2 SYDVKM. The CDR3 DNA sequence: TGTGCCAGCAGTTTAGGGTGGGAGGGCACCGGGGAGCTGTTTTTT. Translated, it gives CASSLGWEGTGELFF.

This chain joins TRBV7-3 and TRBJ2-1; no definite D call. Germline-derived CDR1 and CDR2 are SGHTA and FQGTGA. The CDR3 runs 12 residues. Trimming removed 5 bases at V and 10 bases at J, with 12 bases between. CDR3 residues: CASSQDRREQFF. Here the CDR3 DNA reads TGTGCCAGCAGCCAGGACCGCCGGGAGCAGTTCTTC.

CDR3 amino acids: CATSDGAGGVYGYTF. Written as DNA, the CDR3 is TGTGCCACCAGTGACGGGGCAGGGGGTGTCTATGGCTACACCTTC. The chain combines TRBV24-1 with TRBJ1-2, with 7 bases aligning to TRBD1. The germline gives CDR1 KGHDR, CDR2 SFDVKD. The length of the CDR3 is 15 residues. The V gene end was trimmed by 4 bases and the J gene end by 4 bases; junction bases not matched to a gene: 8.

This clone was seen only once. The genes are TRBV28 and TRBJ1-4; possibly TRBD1 for D (6 bases). V was trimmed by 5 bases and J by 8 bases, leaving 18 bases between them. Germline V gives CDR1 MDHEN, CDR2 SYDVKM. The CDR3 extends over 15 amino acids. The CDR3 protein is CASSASTGNGEKLFF. The CDR3 coding sequence is TGTGCCAGCAGTGCCTCAACAGGGAATGGCGAAAAACTGTTTTTT.

This chain joins TRBV19 and TRBJ1-1; a weak D match, TRBD1 (6 bases). The CDR3 has 13 residues. CDR1 is LNHDA and CDR2 is SQIVND in the germline V gene (reference sequence). V lost 6 bases and J 5 bases, leaving 13 bases between the germline ends. The CDR3 loop reads CASRTGQLTEAFF. CDR3 DNA sequence: TGTGCCAGTAGGACAGGACAGTTGACTGAAGCTTTCTTT.

The rearrangement joins TRBV9 to TRBJ1-1; D not certain. Trimming took off 3 bases at V and 0 bases at J, with 6 bases between the two ends. This CDR3 is 13 amino acids long. Germline assignment: CDR1 SGDLS and CDR2 YYNGEE. The CDR3 DNA sequence: TGTGCCAGCAGCGCCGCGGTGAACACTGAAGCTTTCTTT. Protein: CASSAAVNTEAFF. Full variable domain (missing parts from reference TRBV9 and TRBJ1-1): DSGVTQTPKHLITATGQRVTLRCSPRSGDLSVYWYQQSLDQGLQFLIQYYNGEERAKGNILERFSAQQFPDLHSELNLSSLELGDSALYFCASSAAVNTEAFFGQGTRLTVV.

This clone appeared once. J is TRBJ2-2 and V is TRBV9, with 10 bases lining up with TRBD2. This CDR3 spans 16 amino acids. Unmatched junction bases numbered 7, after V lost 4 bases and J lost 4 bases. Germline values: CDR1 SGDLS, CDR2 YYNGEE. The CDR3 is CASSPRTSGGTGELFF. CDR3 nucleotide sequence: TGTGCCAGCAGCCCGCGGACTAGCGGAGGCACCGGGGAGCTGTTTTTT.